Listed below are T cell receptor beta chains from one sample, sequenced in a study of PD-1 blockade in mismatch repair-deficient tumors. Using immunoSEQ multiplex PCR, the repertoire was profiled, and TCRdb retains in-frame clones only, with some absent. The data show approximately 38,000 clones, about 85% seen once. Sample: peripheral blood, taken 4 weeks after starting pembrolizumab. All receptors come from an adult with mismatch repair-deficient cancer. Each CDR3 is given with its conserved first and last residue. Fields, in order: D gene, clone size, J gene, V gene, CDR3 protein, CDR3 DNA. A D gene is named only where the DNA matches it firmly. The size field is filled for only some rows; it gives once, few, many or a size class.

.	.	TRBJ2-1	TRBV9	CASSVDRDRPHNEQFF	TGTGCCAGCAGCGTAGACCGGGATCGGCCGCACAATGAGCAGTTCTTC
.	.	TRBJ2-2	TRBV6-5	CASTHENTGELFF	TGTGCCAGCACCCACGAGAACACCGGGGAGCTGTTTTTT
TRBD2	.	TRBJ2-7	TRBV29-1	CSVVRGDSYQQYF	TGCAGCGTTGTTCGGGGGGACTCTTACCAGCAGTACTTC
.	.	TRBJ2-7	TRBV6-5	CASSPRPDRSYEQYF	TGTGCCAGCAGCCCCCGACCTGACAGGAGCTACGAGCAGTACTTC
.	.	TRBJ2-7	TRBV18	CASSPSGPNYEQYF	TGTGCCAGCTCACCATCGGGACCGAACTACGAGCAGTACTTC
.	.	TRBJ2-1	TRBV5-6	CASSFTLDSQVDEQFF	TGTGCCAGCAGCTTCACCTTGGACTCCCAGGTCGATGAGCAGTTCTTC
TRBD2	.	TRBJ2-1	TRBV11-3	CASSYLAGGSSYNEQFF	TGTGCCAGCAGCTATCTAGCGGGTGGGAGCTCCTACAATGAGCAGTTCTTC
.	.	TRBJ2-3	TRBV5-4	CASSLPGRSTDTQYF	TGTGCCAGCAGCTTGCCGGGGCGAAGCACAGATACGCAGTATTTT
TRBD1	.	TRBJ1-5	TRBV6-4	CASSDPPGQGQYSNQPQHF	TGTGCCAGCAGTGATCCCCCGGGACAGGGACAGTATAGCAATCAGCCCCAGCATTTT
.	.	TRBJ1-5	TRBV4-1	CASSQLRGSNQPQHF	TGCGCCAGCAGCCAATTACGGGGAAGCAATCAGCCCCAGCATTTT
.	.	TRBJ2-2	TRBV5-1	CASSLDSSTGELFF	TGCGCCAGCAGCTTAGACAGTTCCACCGGGGAGCTGTTTTTT
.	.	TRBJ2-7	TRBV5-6	CASSFKGVTGSYEQYF	TGTGCCAGCAGTTTCAAGGGGGTGACAGGATCCTACGAGCAGTACTTC
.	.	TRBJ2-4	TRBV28	CASGEQGPIAKNIQYF	TGTGCCAGCGGCGAACAGGGTCCTATAGCCAAAAACATTCAGTACTTC
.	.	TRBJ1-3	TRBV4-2	CASSPSGASGNTIYF	TGTGCCAGCAGCCCCAGCGGGGCGTCTGGAAACACCATATATTTT
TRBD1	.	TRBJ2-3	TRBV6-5	CASSSVQGAGTDTQYF	TGTGCCAGCAGTTCAGTTCAGGGGGCGGGCACAGATACGCAGTATTTT
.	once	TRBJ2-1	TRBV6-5	CASTRTRGLRNEQFF	TGTGCCAGCACCCGAACCCGGGGGCTTCGGAATGAGCAGTTCTTC
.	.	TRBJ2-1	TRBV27	CASSFGTWGYNEQFF	TGTGCCAGCAGTTTCGGGACATGGGGGTACAATGAGCAGTTCTTC